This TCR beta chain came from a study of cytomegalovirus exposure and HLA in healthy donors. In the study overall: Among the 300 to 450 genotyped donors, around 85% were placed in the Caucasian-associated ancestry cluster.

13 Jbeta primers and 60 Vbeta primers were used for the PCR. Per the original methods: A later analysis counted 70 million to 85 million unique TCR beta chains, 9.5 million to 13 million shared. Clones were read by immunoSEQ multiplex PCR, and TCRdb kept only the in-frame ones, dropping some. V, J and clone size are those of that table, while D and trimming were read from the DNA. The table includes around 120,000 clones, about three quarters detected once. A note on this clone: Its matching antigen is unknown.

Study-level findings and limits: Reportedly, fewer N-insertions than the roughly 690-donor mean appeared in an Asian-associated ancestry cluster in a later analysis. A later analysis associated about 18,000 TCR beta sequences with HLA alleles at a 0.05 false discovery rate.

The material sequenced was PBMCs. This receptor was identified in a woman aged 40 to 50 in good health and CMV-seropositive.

CDR3 sequence (DNA): TGTGCCAGTTCCTCCCAGGTGTATAATTCACCCCTCCACTTT. Translated: CASSSQVYNSPLHF. The chain is built from TRBV19 and TRBJ1-6; D ambiguous. Germline V gene data show CDR1 as LNHDA and CDR2 as SQIVND (reference sequence). The ends were cut back, 8 bases at V and 4 bases at J, with 12 bases in the middle. This CDR3 is 14 amino acids long.